The clone carrying this T cell receptor (beta chain) was detected a few times. The sample comes from a study of blood T cell repertoires in COVID-19. Study overall: COVID-19 samples collected from the United States, Italy and Spain covered acute and convalescent phases. PBMCs, B-cell-depleted T cells, or T cells provided the cDNA or gDNA that made up the material.

Germline CDR1 reads LGHNT; CDR2 reads FRNRAP. V lost 7 bases and J lost 2; bases outside the gene matches: 2. CDR3 size: 14 residues. How the authors handled the data: Quantification of nucleated cells was approximated via reference gene primer amplification. Clones were read by immunoSEQ multiplex PCR, and TCRdb kept only the in-frame ones, dropping some. V, J and clone size derive from that table, while D and trimming were established from the DNA sequence. The sample includes 100,000 to 150,000 clones, 60% to 75% seen only once; the top ten take 1.5% to 2%. The sample comprised peripheral blood. The chain links TRBV12-5 to TRBJ2-2, with 9 bases fitting TRBD2. The receptor comes from a woman aged 70-85 years with acute or convalescent COVID-19. CDR3 protein: CASALAGNTGELFF. In DNA, the CDR3 is TGTGCTAGTGCGCTAGCGGGAAACACCGGGGAGCTGTTTTTT. Full variable domain (outside the CDR3, taken from reference TRBV12-5 and TRBJ2-2): DARVTQTPRHKVTEMGQEVTMRCQPILGHNTVFWYRQTMMQGLELLAYFRNRAPLDDSGMPKDRFSAEMPDATLATLKIQPSEPRDSAVYFCASALAGNTGELFFGEGSRLTVL.